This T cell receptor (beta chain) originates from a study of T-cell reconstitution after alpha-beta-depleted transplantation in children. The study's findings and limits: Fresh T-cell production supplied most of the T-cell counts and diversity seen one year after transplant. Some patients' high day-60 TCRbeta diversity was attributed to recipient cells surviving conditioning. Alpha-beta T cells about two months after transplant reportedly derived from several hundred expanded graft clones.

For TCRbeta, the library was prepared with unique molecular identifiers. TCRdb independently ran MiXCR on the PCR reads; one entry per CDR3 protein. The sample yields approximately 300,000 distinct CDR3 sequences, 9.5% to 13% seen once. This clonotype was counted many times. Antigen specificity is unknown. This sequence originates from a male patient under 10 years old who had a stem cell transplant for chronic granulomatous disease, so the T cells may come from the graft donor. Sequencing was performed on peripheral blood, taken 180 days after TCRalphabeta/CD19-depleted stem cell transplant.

CDR3 bases: TGTGCCAGCAGTTCTGGGTATCAAGAGACCCAGTACTTC. It is translated as CASSSGYQETQYF. This rearrangement joins TRBV6-6 to TRBJ2-5; the D is unclear. This CDR3 contains 13 residues. V lost 4 bases, J lost 2 bases, and 8 bases lay in between. CDR1 MNHNY and CDR2 SVGAGI come from the germline V gene (reference sequence).